This TCR beta chain originates from a study of T cell responses to AZD1222 COVID-19 vaccine. Study-wide results and caveats: Of the AZD1222 recipients, only six or seven were seropositive at baseline. Sampling captured repertoires only after the peak T cell response.

This clone has only a few counts. The target antigen is unknown. This table comes from immunoSEQ multiplex PCR, and its TCRdb copy is limited to in-frame clones, with some not included. Of approximately 200,000 clones listed, around 88% were seen once; the top ten hold approximately 8%. This receptor was identified in an adult in good health. Sequenced material: peripheral blood, taken on day 0 of AZD1222 vaccination.

This chain's CDR3 is CASRRERGPMGELFF. CDR3 nucleotides: TGTGCCAGCCGACGGGAGAGGGGCCCCATGGGGGAGCTGTTTTTT. The chain recombines TRBV2 with TRBJ2-2; tentative D call: TRBD2 (6 bases). The CDR3 is 15 residues long. CDR1 is SNHLY, CDR2 FYNNEI, per germline. With 8 bases removed from V and 8 bases from J, the gap between germline ends came to 21 bases.